This TCR beta chain was found in a study of blood T cells in healthy people across ages. A second roughly 6 to 12 cycle PCR used barcoded and J-beta primers. MiXCR, applied by TCRdb to the 5' RACE reads, yields one record per CDR3 protein. This sample has roughly 1 million distinct CDR3 sequences, with 20% to 25% found just once. V was shortened by 6 bases and J by 2 bases, with 12 bases between the two germline ends. Per the germline V gene, CDR1 is SQVTM and CDR2 is ANQGSEA. The CDR3 has 13 residues. These data were likewise used in another study, on T cells of mothers and their children.

Sequencing used blood. V is TRBV29-1 and J is TRBJ2-3, with D perhaps matching TRBD1 (6 bases). The sequence derives from a girl aged 2-9 years in good health. CDR3 sequence: CSVRQELTDTQYF. Here the CDR3 DNA reads TGCAGCGTCAGACAGGAACTCACAGATACGCAGTATTTT.